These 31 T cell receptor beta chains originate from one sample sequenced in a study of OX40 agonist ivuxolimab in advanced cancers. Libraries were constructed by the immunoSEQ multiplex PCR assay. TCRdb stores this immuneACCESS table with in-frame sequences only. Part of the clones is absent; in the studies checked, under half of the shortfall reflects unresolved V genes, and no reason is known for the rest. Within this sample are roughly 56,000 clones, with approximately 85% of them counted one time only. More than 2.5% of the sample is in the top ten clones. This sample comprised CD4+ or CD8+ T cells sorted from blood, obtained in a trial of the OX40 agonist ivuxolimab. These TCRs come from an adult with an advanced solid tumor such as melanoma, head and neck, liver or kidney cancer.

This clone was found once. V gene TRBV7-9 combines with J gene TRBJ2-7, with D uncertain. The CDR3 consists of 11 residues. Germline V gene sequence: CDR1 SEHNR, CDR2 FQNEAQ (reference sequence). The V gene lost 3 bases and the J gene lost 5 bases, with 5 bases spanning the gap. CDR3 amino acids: CASSFQDEQYF. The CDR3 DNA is TGTGCCAGCAGCTTCCAGGACGAGCAGTACTTC.

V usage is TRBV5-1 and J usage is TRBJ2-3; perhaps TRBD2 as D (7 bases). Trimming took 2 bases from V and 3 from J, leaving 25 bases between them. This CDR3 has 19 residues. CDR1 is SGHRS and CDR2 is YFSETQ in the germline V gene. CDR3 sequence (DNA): TGCGCCAGCAGCTTCTCCTGGGCGGGGGCTTCTGTGGCGACAGATACGCAGTATTTT. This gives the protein CASSFSWAGASVATDTQYF.

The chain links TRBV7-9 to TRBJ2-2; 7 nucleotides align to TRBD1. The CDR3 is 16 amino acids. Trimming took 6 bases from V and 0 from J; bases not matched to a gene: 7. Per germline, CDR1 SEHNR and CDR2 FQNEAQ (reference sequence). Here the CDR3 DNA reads TGTGCCAGCAGTCGTACTCAGGGGGCGAACACCGGGGAGCTGTTTTTT. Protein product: CASSRTQGANTGELFF.

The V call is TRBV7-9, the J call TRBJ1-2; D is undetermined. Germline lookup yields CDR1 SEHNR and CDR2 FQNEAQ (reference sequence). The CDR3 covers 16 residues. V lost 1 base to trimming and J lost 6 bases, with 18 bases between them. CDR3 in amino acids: CASSLEAPREGNGYTF. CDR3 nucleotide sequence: TGTGCCAGCAGCTTAGAGGCGCCGAGGGAGGGCAATGGCTACACCTTC.

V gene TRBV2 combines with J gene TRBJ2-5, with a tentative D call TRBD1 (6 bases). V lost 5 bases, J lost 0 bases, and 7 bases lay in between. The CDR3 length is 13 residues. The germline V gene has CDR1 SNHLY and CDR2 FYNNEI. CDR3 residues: CASSWDNQETQYF. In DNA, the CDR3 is TGTGCCAGCAGTTGGGACAACCAAGAGACCCAGTACTTC.

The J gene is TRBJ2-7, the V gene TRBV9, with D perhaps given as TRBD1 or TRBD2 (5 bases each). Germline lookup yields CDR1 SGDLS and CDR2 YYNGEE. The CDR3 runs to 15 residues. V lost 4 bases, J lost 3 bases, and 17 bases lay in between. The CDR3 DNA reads TGTGCCAGCAGCTCGTTCCCGGGACCCCACTACGAGCAGTACTTC. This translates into CASSSFPGPHYEQYF.

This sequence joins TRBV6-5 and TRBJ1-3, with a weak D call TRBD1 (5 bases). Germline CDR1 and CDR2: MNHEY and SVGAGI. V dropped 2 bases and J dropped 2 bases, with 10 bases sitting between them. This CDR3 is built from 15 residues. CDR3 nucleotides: TGTGCCAGCAGTTACGGGGGGAAAACTGGAAACACCATATATTTT. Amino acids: CASSYGGKTGNTIYF.

Here the CDR3 reads CASSVGSLGGELFF. As DNA, the CDR3 is TGTGCCAGCAGCGTAGGTTCCCTTGGAGGGGAGCTGTTTTTT. The chain uses TRBV9 and TRBJ2-2; no clear D gene. CDR1 and CDR2 (germline): SGDLS, YYNGEE. Between the trimmed V and J ends, which lost 0 bases and 8 bases, there was a span of 11 bases. The CDR3 runs to 14 residues.

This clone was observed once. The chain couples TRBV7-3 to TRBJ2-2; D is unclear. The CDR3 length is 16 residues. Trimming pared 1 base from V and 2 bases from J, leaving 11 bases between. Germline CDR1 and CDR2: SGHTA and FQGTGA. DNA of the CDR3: TGTGCCAGCAGCTTAATTGGTAGCAGAAACACCGGGGAGCTGTTTTTT. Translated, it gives CASSLIGSRNTGELFF.

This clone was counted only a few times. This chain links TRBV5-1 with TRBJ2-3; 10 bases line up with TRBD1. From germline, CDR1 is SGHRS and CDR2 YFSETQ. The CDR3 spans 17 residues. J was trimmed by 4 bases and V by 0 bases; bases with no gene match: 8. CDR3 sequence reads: CASSLVGTGDGSDTQYF. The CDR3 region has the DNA TGCGCCAGCAGCTTGGTAGGGACAGGGGATGGGTCAGATACGCAGTATTTT.

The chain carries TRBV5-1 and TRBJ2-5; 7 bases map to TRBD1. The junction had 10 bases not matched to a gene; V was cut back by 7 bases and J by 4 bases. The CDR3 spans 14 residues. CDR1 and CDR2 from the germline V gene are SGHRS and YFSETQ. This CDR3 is CASQPGQLGETQYF. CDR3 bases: TGCGCCAGCCAGCCGGGACAGCTTGGAGAGACCCAGTACTTC.

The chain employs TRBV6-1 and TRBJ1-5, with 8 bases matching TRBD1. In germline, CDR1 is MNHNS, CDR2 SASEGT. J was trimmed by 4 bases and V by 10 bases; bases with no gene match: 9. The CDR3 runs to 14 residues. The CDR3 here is CATVPGQGNQPQHF. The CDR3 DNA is TGTGCCACCGTACCTGGACAGGGTAATCAGCCCCAGCATTTT.

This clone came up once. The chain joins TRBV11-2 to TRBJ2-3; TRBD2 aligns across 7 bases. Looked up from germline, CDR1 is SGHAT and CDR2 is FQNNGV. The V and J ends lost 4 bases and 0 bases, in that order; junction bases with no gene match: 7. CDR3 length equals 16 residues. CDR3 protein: CASSSLYSGSTDTQYF. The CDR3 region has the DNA TGTGCCAGCAGCTCCCTGTATAGCGGGAGCACAGATACGCAGTATTTT.

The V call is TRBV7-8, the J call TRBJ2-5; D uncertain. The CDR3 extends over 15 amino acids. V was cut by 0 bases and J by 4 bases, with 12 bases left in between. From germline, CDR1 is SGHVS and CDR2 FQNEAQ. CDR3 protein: CASSLALATGETQYF. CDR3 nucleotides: TGTGCCAGCAGCTTAGCTTTAGCAACCGGAGAGACCCAGTACTTC.

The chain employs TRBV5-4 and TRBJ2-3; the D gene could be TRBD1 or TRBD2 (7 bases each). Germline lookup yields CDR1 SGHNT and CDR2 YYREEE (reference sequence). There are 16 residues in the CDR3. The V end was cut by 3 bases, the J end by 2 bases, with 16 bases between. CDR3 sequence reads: CASSSGGRGYTDTQYF. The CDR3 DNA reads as TGTGCCAGCAGCTCAGGGGGGAGGGGTTACACAGATACGCAGTATTTT.

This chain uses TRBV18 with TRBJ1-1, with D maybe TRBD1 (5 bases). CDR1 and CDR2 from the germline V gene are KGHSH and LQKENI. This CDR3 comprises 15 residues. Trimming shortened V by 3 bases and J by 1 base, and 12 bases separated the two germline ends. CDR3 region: CASSPALGENTEAFF. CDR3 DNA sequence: TGTGCCAGCTCACCCGCCTTGGGGGAGAACACTGAAGCTTTCTTT.

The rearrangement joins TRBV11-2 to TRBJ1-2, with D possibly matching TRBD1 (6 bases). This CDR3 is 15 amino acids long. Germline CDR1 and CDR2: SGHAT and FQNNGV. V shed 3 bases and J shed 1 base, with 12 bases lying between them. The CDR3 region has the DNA TGTGCCAGCAGCTTTACGGGGGGCCATAACTATGGCTACACCTTC. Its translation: CASSFTGGHNYGYTF.

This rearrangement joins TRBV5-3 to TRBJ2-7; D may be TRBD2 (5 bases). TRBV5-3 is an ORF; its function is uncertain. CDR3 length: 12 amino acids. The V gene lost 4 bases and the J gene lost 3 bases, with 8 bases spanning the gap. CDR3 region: CARSPEGYEQYF. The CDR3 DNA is TGTGCCAGAAGCCCTGAGGGCTACGAGCAGTACTTC.

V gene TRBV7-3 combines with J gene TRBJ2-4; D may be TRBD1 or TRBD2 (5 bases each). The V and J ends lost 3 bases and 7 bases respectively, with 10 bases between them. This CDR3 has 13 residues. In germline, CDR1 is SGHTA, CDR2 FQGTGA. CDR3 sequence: CASSFGATNIQYF. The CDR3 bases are TGTGCCAGCAGCTTCGGGGCCACGAACATTCAGTACTTC.

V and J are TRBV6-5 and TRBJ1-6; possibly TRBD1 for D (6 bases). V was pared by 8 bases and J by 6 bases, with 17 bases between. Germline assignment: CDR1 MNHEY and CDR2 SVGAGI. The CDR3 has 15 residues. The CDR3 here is CASCRGGVPNSPLHF. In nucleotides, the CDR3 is TGTGCCAGCTGTAGAGGGGGGGTTCCTAATTCACCCCTCCACTTT.

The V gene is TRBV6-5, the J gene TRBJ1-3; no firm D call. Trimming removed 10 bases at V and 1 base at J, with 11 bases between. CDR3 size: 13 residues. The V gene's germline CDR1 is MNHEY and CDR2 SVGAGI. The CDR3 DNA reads TGTGCCACCGTCCCATTATCTGGAAACACCATATATTTT. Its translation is CATVPLSGNTIYF.

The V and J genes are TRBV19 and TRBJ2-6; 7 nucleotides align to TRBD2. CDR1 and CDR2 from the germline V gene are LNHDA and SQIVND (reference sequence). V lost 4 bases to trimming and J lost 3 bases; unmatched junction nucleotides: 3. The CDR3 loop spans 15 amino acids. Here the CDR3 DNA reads TGTGCCAGTAGTAAAAGGACTAGTGGGGCCAACGTCCTGACTTTC. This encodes CASSKRTSGANVLTF.

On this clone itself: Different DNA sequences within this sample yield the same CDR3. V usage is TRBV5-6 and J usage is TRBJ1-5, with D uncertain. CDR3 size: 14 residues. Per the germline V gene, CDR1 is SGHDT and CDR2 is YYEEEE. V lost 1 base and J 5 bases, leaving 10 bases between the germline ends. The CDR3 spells CASSLTGIDQPQHF. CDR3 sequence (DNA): TGTGCCAGCAGCTTGACGGGGATCGATCAGCCCCAGCATTTT.

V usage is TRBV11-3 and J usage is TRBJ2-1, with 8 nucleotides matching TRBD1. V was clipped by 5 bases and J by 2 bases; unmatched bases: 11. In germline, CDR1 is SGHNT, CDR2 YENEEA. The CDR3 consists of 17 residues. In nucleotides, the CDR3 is TGTGCCAGCAGCAGGAGGCAGGGGGCTGGGACCTACAATGAGCAGTTCTTC. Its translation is CASSRRQGAGTYNEQFF.

CDR3 bases: TGCGCCAGCAGCCTCCAAAATGCAGATACGCAGTATTTT. This gives the protein CASSLQNADTQYF. The chain has TRBV4-1 and TRBJ2-3; no clear D. V was pared by 4 bases and J by 4 bases, with 9 bases between. The CDR3 sequence is 13 residues long. Germline lookup yields CDR1 MGHRA and CDR2 YSYEKL.

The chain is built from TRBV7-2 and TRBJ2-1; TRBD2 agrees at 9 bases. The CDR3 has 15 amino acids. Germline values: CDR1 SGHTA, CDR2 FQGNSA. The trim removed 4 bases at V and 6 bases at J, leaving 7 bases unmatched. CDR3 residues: CASSSAGGPGNEQFF. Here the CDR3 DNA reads TGTGCCAGCAGCTCGGCGGGGGGGCCGGGCAATGAGCAGTTCTTC.

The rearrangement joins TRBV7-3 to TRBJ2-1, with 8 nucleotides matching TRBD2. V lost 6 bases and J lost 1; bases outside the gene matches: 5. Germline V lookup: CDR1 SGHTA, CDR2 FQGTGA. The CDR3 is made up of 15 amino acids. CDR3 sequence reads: CASRQSGGSYNEQFF. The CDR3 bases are TGTGCCAGCAGGCAAAGCGGGGGATCCTACAATGAGCAGTTCTTC. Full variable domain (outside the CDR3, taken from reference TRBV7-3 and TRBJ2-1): GAGVSQTPSNKVTEKGKYVELRCDPISGHTALYWYRQSLGQGPEFLIYFQGTGAADDSGLPNDRFFAVRPEGSVSTLKIQRTERGDSAVYLCASRQSGGSYNEQFFGPGTRLTVL.

This chain's CDR3 is CASRTRGGEVTQYF. CDR3 in DNA: TGTGCCAGCAGGACCCGCGGGGGGGAGGTGACGCAGTATTTT. The chain is built from TRBV2 and TRBJ2-3; 9 nucleotides align to TRBD2. V was clipped by 6 bases and J by 9 bases; unmatched bases: 10. Germline CDR1 SNHLY, CDR2 FYNNEI. CDR3 length equals 14 residues.

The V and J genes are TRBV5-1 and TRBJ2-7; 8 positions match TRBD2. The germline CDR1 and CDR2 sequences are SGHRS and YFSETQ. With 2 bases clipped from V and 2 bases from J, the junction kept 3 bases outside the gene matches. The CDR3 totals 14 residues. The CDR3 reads CASSFSGAPYEQYF. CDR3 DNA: TGCGCCAGCAGCTTTAGCGGGGCCCCCTACGAGCAGTACTTC.

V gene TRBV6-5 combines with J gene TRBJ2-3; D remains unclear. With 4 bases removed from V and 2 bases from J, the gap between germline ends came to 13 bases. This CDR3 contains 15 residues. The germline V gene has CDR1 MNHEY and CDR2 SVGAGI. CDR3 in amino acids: CASSSSGVPTDTQYF. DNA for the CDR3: TGTGCCAGCAGTTCCAGTGGGGTTCCCACAGATACGCAGTATTTT.

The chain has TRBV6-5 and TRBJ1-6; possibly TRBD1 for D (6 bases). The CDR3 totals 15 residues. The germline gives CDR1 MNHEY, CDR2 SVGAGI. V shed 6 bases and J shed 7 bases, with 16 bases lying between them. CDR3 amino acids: CASSLTQGGNSPLHF. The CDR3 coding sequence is TGTGCCAGCAGCCTAACACAGGGCGGAAATTCACCCCTCCACTTT.